These 22 T cell receptor beta chains came from one sample sequenced in a study of early T cells in non-severe SARS-CoV-2 infection. TCRdb re-called the 5' RACE reads with MiXCR, one entry per CDR3 protein. The top ten clones hold more than 6.5% of a sample with roughly 16,000 distinct CDR3 sequences, 4.5% to 6% of them seen once. The sample consisted of whole blood, taken at baseline. These receptors all stem from an adult who was a healthcare worker with PCR-confirmed SARS-CoV-2 infection or an uninfected control (not recorded which).

At least ten counts were recorded for this clonotype. The chain is built from TRBV20-1 and TRBJ2-7; D possibly corresponds to TRBD2 (6 bases). This CDR3 has 13 amino acids. The V end lost 1 base, the J end lost 6 bases, and 13 bases lay between the germline ends. From germline, CDR1 is DFQATT and CDR2 SNEGSKA (reference sequence). The CDR3 here is CSARVGGGSEQYF. The CDR3 DNA reads as TGCAGTGCTAGAGTTGGCGGAGGGAGCGAGCAGTACTTC.

This clonotype has a count of ten or more. The chain has TRBV29-1 and TRBJ2-2; possibly TRBD1 or TRBD2 for D (5 bases each). The V and J ends lost 4 bases and 5 bases respectively, with 8 bases between them. Germline CDR1 SQVTM, CDR2 ANQGSEA. The CDR3 is 12 residues long. The CDR3 DNA follows: TGCAGCGTTGCTTGGGGGACCGGGGAGCTGTTTTTT. This encodes CSVAWGTGELFF.

This clonotype rates as medium-sized. The CDR3 coding sequence is TGTGCCAGCAGCAGCAAGCGGACGGCTGTGAACACTGAAGCTTTCTTT. Amino acids: CASSSKRTAVNTEAFF. The chain recombines TRBV7-6 with TRBJ1-1; no firm D call. CDR1 and CDR2 (germline): SGHVS, FNYEAQ. The CDR3 is made up of 16 amino acids. The V end was cut by 5 bases, the J end by 0 bases, with 16 bases between.

With respect to this clonotype: With a much larger clone just one base away, this may be a read error. The rearrangement uses TRBV29-1 and TRBJ1-1; D gene uncertain. Germline lookup yields CDR1 SQVTM and CDR2 ANQGSEA. The germline V and J ends were trimmed by 5 bases and 3 bases, with 16 bases remaining between them. CDR3 length equals 14 residues. The CDR3 DNA reads TGCAGCGTTAAGGTAACCAGCATGTACACTGAAGCTTTCTTT. Its translation is CSVKVTSMYTEAFF. Together with reference TRBV29-1 and TRBJ1-1, the CDR3 gives the full variable domain: SAVISQKPSRDICQRGTSLTIQCQVDSQVTMMFWYRQQPGQSLTLIATANQGSEATYESGFVIDKFPISRPNLTFSTLTVSNMSPEDSSIYLCSVKVTSMYTEAFFGQGTRLTVV.

This clonotype was counted ten times or more. The chain combines TRBV7-9 with TRBJ1-4; 8 bases line up with TRBD1. CDR1 is SEHNR, CDR2 FQNEAQ, per germline (reference sequence). The CDR3 extends over 13 amino acids. Trimming cost V 6 bases and J 7 bases; bases outside gene matches: 4. This CDR3 is CASRGTGLEKLFF. CDR3 coding DNA: TGTGCCAGCAGGGGGACAGGCCTTGAAAAACTGTTTTTT.

In this sample, this clonotype turned up a few times. A read error may account for a junction end that differs from germline. The chain couples TRBV7-9 to TRBJ2-1; 9 nucleotides line up with TRBD2. This CDR3 contains 13 residues. Germline V gives CDR1 SEHNR, CDR2 FQNEAQ (reference sequence). The CDR3 nucleotides read TGTGCCAGCAGCTTAGGAAGCGGGGGGACCAAGTCATTC. Its translation is CASSLGSGGTKSF.

By share of the sample, this clonotype is medium-sized. This rearrangement joins TRBV7-6 to TRBJ2-3; 11 positions match TRBD2. Germline lookup yields CDR1 SGHVS and CDR2 FNYEAQ. The CDR3 is 16 amino acids. With 6 bases clipped from V and 0 bases from J, the junction kept 5 bases outside the gene matches. CDR3 coding DNA: TGTGCCAGCAGGGAACTAGCGGGGGCCAGCACAGATACGCAGTATTTT. Its protein product is CASRELAGASTDTQYF. Combining the CDR3 with reference TRBV7-6 and TRBJ2-3 gives the whole variable domain GAGVSQSPRYKVTKRGQDVALRCDPISGHVSLYWYRQALGQGPEFLTYFNYEAQQDKSGLPNDRFSAERPEGSISTLTIQRTEQRDSAMYRCASRELAGASTDTQYFGPGTRLTVL.

This clonotype was recorded many times. This rearrangement joins TRBV5-4 to TRBJ2-1; D is possibly TRBD1 (7 bases). The CDR3 totals 16 residues. CDR1 and CDR2 from the germline V gene are SGHNT and YYREEE (reference sequence). Trimming stripped 1 base from V and 7 bases from J, with 18 bases between. The CDR3 bases are TGTGCCAGCAGCTTGTTAGCAGGGGGGAATTGGAATGAGCAGTTCTTC. As protein: CASSLLAGGNWNEQFF.

This clonotype was seen ten or more times. The chain links TRBV29-1 to TRBJ1-3; D is unresolved. The CDR3 sequence is 12 residues long. CDR1 is SQVTM and CDR2 is ANQGSEA in the germline V gene. V lost 4 bases to trimming and J lost 2 bases, with 6 bases between them. CDR3 in DNA: TGCAGCGTTGGATTTCCTGGAAACACCATATATTTT. Protein: CSVGFPGNTIYF.

This clonotype was seen at least ten times. J is TRBJ1-1 and V is TRBV12-3 or TRBV12-4, with 9 bases identical to TRBD1. Trimming cost V 5 bases and J 2 bases; bases outside gene matches: 3. This CDR3 is 14 amino acids long. CDR3 sequence reads: CASSPGQGNTEAFF. The CDR3 bases are TGTGCCAGCAGTCCGGGACAGGGAAACACTGAAGCTTTCTTT.

This clonotype has ten or more counts. The rearrangement links TRBV6-1 to TRBJ2-5; TRBD1 matches at 8 bases. Trimming cost V 4 bases and J 1 base; bases outside gene matches: 8. In germline, CDR1 is MNHNS, CDR2 SASEGT. The CDR3 runs 16 residues. The CDR3 loop is CASSGPSDRAQETQYF. The CDR3 nucleotides read TGTGCCAGCAGTGGACCCTCGGACAGGGCCCAAGAGACCCAGTACTTC.

This clonotype has ten or more counts. J is TRBJ2-7 and V is TRBV11-3; unclear D gene. This CDR3 comprises 13 residues. Deletions cut 4 bases from V and 6 bases from J, with 13 bases between. Per the germline V gene, CDR1 is SGHNT and CDR2 is YENEEA. CDR3 amino acids: CASSSLTLGEQYF. The CDR3 coding sequence is TGTGCCAGCAGCTCCCTTACCCTGGGCGAGCAGTACTTC.

Many counts were recorded for this clonotype. This chain uses TRBV4-2 with TRBJ1-4; D is uncertain. Trimming shortened V by 4 bases and J by 8 bases, and 20 bases separated the two germline ends. The CDR3 is 16 residues long. Germline assignment: CDR1 LGHNA and CDR2 YNFKEQ. For the CDR3, the DNA is TGTGCCAGCAGCCCTCGACCTGTGGGCATGAGCGAAAAACTGTTTTTT. Translation: CASSPRPVGMSEKLFF.

The sample holds many counts of this clonotype. The chain links TRBV5-1 to TRBJ2-7; 9 bases line up with TRBD1. The junction had 4 bases not matched to a gene; V was cut back by 2 bases and J by 7 bases. This CDR3 is built from 13 residues. Germline assignment: CDR1 SGHRS and CDR2 YFSETQ. The CDR3 sequence: CASSLQGAREQYF. CDR3 bases: TGCGCCAGCAGCTTACAGGGGGCGCGTGAGCAGTACTTC.

As to this clonotype: A read error is possible here, since a much larger clone lies one base away. The chain has TRBV7-2 and TRBJ2-1, with D perhaps matching TRBD2 (5 bases). The germline V gene has CDR1 SGHTA and CDR2 FQGNSA. CDR3 length: 15 amino acids. CDR3 sequence: CVSSPAVRSYNEQFF. The CDR3 nucleotides read TGTGTCAGCAGCCCAGCGGTGCGGAGCTACAATGAGCAGTTCTTC. Variable domain in full (rest from reference TRBV7-2 and TRBJ2-1): GAGVSQSPSNKVTEKGKDVELRCDPISGHTALYWYRQSLGQGLEFLIYFQGNSAPDKSGLPSDRFSAERTGGSVSTLTIQRTQQEDSAVYLCVSSPAVRSYNEQFFGPGTRLTVL.

The chain has TRBV20-1 and TRBJ2-7; 8 bases line up with TRBD1. The CDR3 length is 15 residues. The ends lost 0 bases at V and 6 bases at J; junction bases unmatched: 10. Germline CDR1 is DFQATT and CDR2 is SNEGSKA (reference sequence). The CDR3 bases are TGCAGTGCTAGAGACCCCGGGACAGGCCCTTCCGAGCAGTACTTC. Protein product: CSARDPGTGPSEQYF.

This clonotype was detected ten times or more. CDR3: CASSIYGLASDTQYF. The DNA of the CDR3 is TGTGCCAGTAGTATATATGGACTAGCATCAGATACGCAGTATTTT. The chain links TRBV19 to TRBJ2-3; 8 nucleotides align to TRBD2. The germline CDR1 and CDR2 sequences are LNHDA and SQIVND (reference sequence). CDR3 length: 15 amino acids. V shed 2 bases and J 4 bases; nucleotides not matched to a gene: 5.

This clonotype occurred many times. The rearrangement joins TRBV19 to TRBJ2-3; 8 positions match TRBD2. Trimming removed 6 bases from V and 9 bases from J; junction bases left unmatched: 5. The CDR3 loop spans 12 amino acids. Germline V gene data show CDR1 as LNHDA and CDR2 as SQIVND (reference sequence). Here the CDR3 reads CASSPGGETQYF. The CDR3 DNA follows: TGTGCCAGTAGCCCGGGGGGGGAGACGCAGTATTTT.

In this sample, this clonotype turned up many times. This chain links TRBV11-2 with TRBJ2-1; 8 positions match TRBD1. This CDR3 region has 16 residues. With V trimmed by 5 bases and J by 4 bases, 10 bases remained unmatched. Germline CDR1 and CDR2: SGHAT and FQNNGV. In DNA, the CDR3 is TGTGCCAGCAGCAAAGGGACAGGCGGCGGATACAATGAGCAGTTCTTC. Its protein product is CASSKGTGGGYNEQFF. Full variable domain (remainder filled in from reference TRBV11-2 and TRBJ2-1): EAGVAQSPRYKIIEKRQSVAFWCNPISGHATLYWYQQILGQGPKLLIQFQNNGVVDDSQLPKDRFSAERLKGVDSTLKIQPAKLEDSAVYLCASSKGTGGGYNEQFFGPGTRLTVL.

This clonotype was seen only a few times. The V call is TRBV6-6, the J call TRBJ2-3; D is unclear. Between the trimmed V and J ends, which lost 6 bases and 6 bases, there was a span of 10 bases. The germline CDR1 and CDR2 sequences are MNHNY and SVGAGI (reference sequence). The CDR3 covers 12 residues. CDR3 nucleotide sequence: TGTGCCAGCAGCCTCGGAGAGGATACGCAGTATTTT. Translating gives CASSLGEDTQYF.

This clonotype was recorded many times. The genes are TRBV6-1 and TRBJ2-4; no clear D. The CDR3 is 15 residues long. Germline CDR1 and CDR2: MNHNS and SASEGT. V dropped 4 bases and J dropped 7 bases, with 17 bases sitting between them. The CDR3: CASSGAQQKGNIQYF. The DNA for the CDR3 is TGTGCCAGCAGTGGGGCCCAACAGAAAGGGAACATTCAGTACTTC.

This clonotype came up many times. The V gene is TRBV20-1, the J gene TRBJ1-1; D is possibly TRBD1 (6 bases). The germline V gene has CDR1 DFQATT and CDR2 SNEGSKA (reference sequence). CDR3 size: 11 residues. V was shortened by 5 bases and J by 10 bases, with 14 bases between the two germline ends. The CDR3 sequence: CSAGNREGAFF. The DNA for the CDR3 is TGCAGTGCTGGCAACAGGGAGGGAGCTTTCTTT.